This T cell receptor beta chain originates from a study of regulatory T cells in long-lasting Graves disease. Combining iRepertoire HTBI primers with Arm-PCR of CDR3 regions, the authors built TCR beta libraries. TCRdb reprocessed the multiplex PCR reads with MiXCR, giving one entry per CDR3 protein. The table lists about 660,000 distinct CDR3 sequences, approximately 31% of them singletons, with around 42% in the top ten. This clonotype was recorded a few times. This CDR3 region has 15 residues. V was clipped by 2 bases and J by 4 bases, with 14 bases between them. Germline CDR1 is SGHTA and CDR2 is FQGTGA. Documented time point: persistent/refractory GD, antithyroid drugs over 5 years with positive TRAb. Scientists built the TCR library using RNA that was extracted from PBMCs.

This specimen consisted of peripheral blood mononuclear cells (PBMCs), obtained when the disease was refractory, from a patient treated with antithyroid drugs. This chain connects TRBV7-3 to TRBJ1-1, with D possibly TRBD1 on 6 matching bases. This clonotype was sampled from a female donor with Graves disease. The CDR3 here is CASSLGRGPSTEAFF. The CDR3 region has the DNA TGTGCCAGCAGCTTAGGCCGGGGGCCAAGCACTGAAGCTTTCTTT.